This TCR beta chain was captured by sequencing in a study of T cells in Graves' hyperthyroidism and ophthalmopathy. Findings of the study overall: The model anticipated ophthalmopathy a median about six months pre-onset.

A note on this clonotype: Antigen: not known.

Germline V gives CDR1 MNHEY, CDR2 SVGEGT. Unmatched junction bases numbered 6, after V lost 0 bases and J lost 7 bases. The CDR3 is 15 amino acids. Amplified TCR beta CDR3 regions came from RNA transcripts. Initially, a first-round RT-PCR of the TCR CDR3 employed the HTBI primer set. Each CDR3 protein gets one entry after TCRdb re-called the multiplex PCR reads with MiXCR. In the table there are a few hundred thousand distinct CDR3 sequences, less than 20% of which are singletons. This chain joins TRBV6-2 or TRBV6-3 and TRBJ2-1, with 7 positions matching TRBD2. Sequencing was done on a sample of blood. The origin of this receptor is a man in his late teens or twenties with Graves' ophthalmopathy. The DNA of the CDR3 is TGTGCCAGCAGTTACTCCCCCGGGGGGAGGAATGAGCAGTTCTTC. Its protein product is CASSYSPGGRNEQFF.